This record looks at one T cell receptor (beta chain) sequence and its context. TCRdb's copy holds only in-frame clones and misses some; the assay was immunoSEQ multiplex PCR. The sample contains about 300,000 clones, roughly 86% of which appear only once. The CDR3 length is 11 residues. V lost 5 bases, J lost 7 bases, and 5 bases lay in between. Germline assignment: CDR1 SGHTA and CDR2 FQGNSA. The sample is drawn from a study of blood T cell repertoires in COVID-19. Across the study: Spain, Italy and the United States supplied samples that represented acute and convalescent COVID-19. From T cells, B-cell-depleted T cells, or PBMCs came the material, which was cDNA or gDNA.

The V gene is TRBV7-2, the J gene TRBJ2-2; D not resolved. The TCR was taken from a woman between 50 and 59 years old with acute or convalescent COVID-19. Sequenced material: peripheral blood. Here the CDR3 reads CASSPVGELFF. DNA for the CDR3: TGTGCCAGCAGCCCCGTCGGGGAGCTGTTTTTT.